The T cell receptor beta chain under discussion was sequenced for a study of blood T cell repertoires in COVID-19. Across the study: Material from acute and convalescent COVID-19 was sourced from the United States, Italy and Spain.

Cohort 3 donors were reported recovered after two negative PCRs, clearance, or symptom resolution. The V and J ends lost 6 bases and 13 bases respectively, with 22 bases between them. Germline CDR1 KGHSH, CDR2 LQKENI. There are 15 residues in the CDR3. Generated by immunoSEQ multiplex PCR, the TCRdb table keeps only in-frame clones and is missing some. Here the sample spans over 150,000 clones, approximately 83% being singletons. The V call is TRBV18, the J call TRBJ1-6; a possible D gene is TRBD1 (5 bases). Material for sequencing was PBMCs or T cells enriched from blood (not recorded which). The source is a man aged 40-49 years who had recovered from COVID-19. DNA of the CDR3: TGTGCCAGCTCTTCAAGACCGCTCGGGGGGACTCCCCTCCACTTT. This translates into CASSSRPLGGTPLHF.